The present entry profiles one TCR beta chain with its context. The antigen remains unidentified. Unique molecular identifiers were linked by the library to individual cDNA molecules. One entry per CDR3 protein results from TCRdb running MiXCR on the RACE reads. The repertoire has around 33,000 distinct CDR3 sequences, around 10% of them found once; the top ten carry 1.5% to 2.5%. The entry originates in a study of human T cells and chemical hapten exposure. Noted time point: pre-sensitization, week 0. Treatment indicated: therapeutic diphenylcyclopropenone sensitization with weekly scalp DPC. Total RNA was isolated from whole blood that had not been fractionated. Study-wide points: Unchanged with DPC sensitization were TCRs above 1 in 1000 frequency. Expanded TCRs showed more large CDR3 clusters than pre-sensitization or healthy control sets.

This receptor was obtained from a woman between 35 and 50 years old with alopecia areata. Some clones in this sample may be carry-over from other donors' samples. This specimen was whole blood, taken in connection with sensitization to the hapten diphenylcyclopropenone (DPC).

The CDR3, as DNA: TGCGCCAGCAGCTTGCGCCCGAGTGATCGGGGGGATCCTTACAATGAGCAGTTCTTC. It codes for CASSLRPSDRGDPYNEQFF. The rearrangement links TRBV5-1 to TRBJ2-1, with 7 bases aligning to TRBD2. J was trimmed by 4 bases and V by 1 base; bases with no gene match: 17. Germline V lookup: CDR1 SGHRS, CDR2 YFSETQ. The CDR3 runs to 19 residues.